The 18 T cell receptor beta chains given below trace back to one sample, sequenced in a study of blood T cell repertoires in COVID-19. Repertoires were generated with immunoSEQ multiplex PCR, while TCRdb's copy carries only in-frame clones and drops some. The sample yields 250,000 or so clones, about 80% seen once. The source material was PBMCs or T cells enriched from blood (not recorded which). The source is a man over 45 who had recovered from COVID-19.

This clone has just one count. The rearrangement links TRBV7-8 to TRBJ1-6; TRBD1 aligns across 7 bases. V dropped 2 bases and J dropped 6; count of bases not matched to a gene: 1. CDR3 length equals 14 residues. The germline gives CDR1 SGHVS, CDR2 FQNEAQ. The CDR3 protein is CASSLWDSNSPLHF. The CDR3 DNA reads as TGTGCCAGCAGCTTATGGGACAGTAATTCACCCCTCCACTTT. Together with reference TRBV7-8 and TRBJ1-6, the CDR3 gives the full variable domain: GAGVSQSPRYKVAKRGQDVALRCDPISGHVSLFWYQQALGQGPEFLTYFQNEAQLDKSGLPSDRFFAERPEGSVSTLKIQRTQQEDSAVYLCASSLWDSNSPLHFGNGTRLTVT.

The V call is TRBV10-3, the J call TRBJ2-2, with 8 bases aligning to TRBD2. Germline V gene sequence: CDR1 ENHRY, CDR2 SYGVKD. The CDR3 consists of 14 residues. The junction had 4 bases not matched to a gene; V was cut back by 10 bases and J by 0 bases. The CDR3: CATGLASNTGELFF. In DNA form, the CDR3 reads TGTGCCACCGGACTAGCCTCGAACACCGGGGAGCTGTTTTTT.

The chain carries TRBV7-6 and TRBJ1-2, with no clear D. V dropped 5 bases and J dropped 0 bases, with 13 bases sitting between them. CDR3 size: 15 residues. CDR1 SGHVS and CDR2 FNYEAQ come from the germline V gene. CDR3 sequence reads: CASSRDGAANYGYTF. For the CDR3, the DNA is TGTGCCAGCAGCCGGGATGGTGCAGCTAACTATGGCTACACCTTC. The complete variable domain, with remaining parts taken from reference TRBV7-6 and TRBJ1-2, reads GAGVSQSPRYKVTKRGQDVALRCDPISGHVSLYWYRQALGQGPEFLTYFNYEAQQDKSGLPNDRFSAERPEGSISTLTIQRTEQRDSAMYRCASSRDGAANYGYTFGSGTRLTVV.

Only a few counts were recorded for this clone. The rearrangement joins TRBV7-9 to TRBJ1-1, with a possible D match to TRBD1 (6 bases). Germline-derived CDR1 and CDR2 are SEHNR and FQNEAQ (reference sequence). The V end lost 3 bases, the J end lost 6 bases, and 8 bases lay between the germline ends. The CDR3 is 12 residues long. The DNA of the CDR3 is TGTGCCAGCAGCTTCAACAGGGCTGAAGCTTTCTTT. Translated, it gives CASSFNRAEAFF.

This clone was recorded a few times. The gene calls are TRBV5-1 and TRBJ1-1; weak D call: TRBD1 (5 bases). The CDR3 is 14 amino acids. Deletions cut 2 bases from V and 5 bases from J, with 13 bases between. The germline V gene has CDR1 SGHRS and CDR2 YFSETQ. The CDR3 nucleotides are TGCGCCAGCAGCTTACTTCCAGGGTCGACTGAAGCTTTCTTT. It is translated as CASSLLPGSTEAFF.

There are many counts of this clone. The V gene is TRBV6-5, the J gene TRBJ2-7; D uncertain. Germline values: CDR1 MNHEY, CDR2 SVGAGI. This CDR3 has 14 amino acids. Trimming removed 6 bases at V and 6 bases at J, with 18 bases between. CDR3 amino acids: CASRVTSTVREQYF. CDR3 in DNA: TGTGCCAGCAGGGTAACCTCTACAGTGCGCGAGCAGTACTTC.

DNA of the CDR3: TGCAGTGCAATAAGCACAGATACGCAGTATTTT. Its protein is CSAISTDTQYF. V usage is TRBV20-1 and J usage is TRBJ2-3; D is unclear. V was cut by 6 bases and J by 0 bases, with 4 bases left in between. The CDR3 runs to 11 residues. Germline assignment: CDR1 DFQATT and CDR2 SNEGSKA (reference sequence).

In DNA form, the CDR3 reads TGTGCCTTAGCGGCCGGGGGCTACACCTTC. Its protein product is CALAAGGYTF. The chain links TRBV30 to TRBJ1-2; D is ambiguous. The CDR3 sequence is 10 residues long. The V and J ends lost 7 bases and 8 bases respectively, with 11 bases between them. In germline, CDR1 is GTSNPN, CDR2 SVGIG (reference sequence). The whole variable domain, filled in from reference TRBV30 and TRBJ1-2, reads SQTIHQWPATLVQPVGSPLSLECTVEGTSNPNLYWYRQAAGRGLQLLFYSVGIGQISSEVPQNLSASRPQDRQFILSSKKLLLSDSGFYLCALAAGGYTFGSGTRLTVV.

The chain is built from TRBV18 and TRBJ2-7; D is perhaps TRBD2 (6 bases). Germline CDR1 reads KGHSH; CDR2 reads LQKENI. Between the trimmed V and J ends, which lost 3 bases and 7 bases, there was a span of 16 bases. The CDR3 sequence is 14 residues long. The CDR3 here is CASSPPGREREQYF. CDR3 nucleotide sequence: TGTGCCAGCTCACCCCCGGGACGGGAGAGGGAGCAGTACTTC.

The rearrangement uses TRBV10-2 and TRBJ1-6; possibly TRBD1 for D (6 bases). CDR3 length equals 14 residues. V was clipped by 3 bases and J by 7 bases, with 10 bases between them. Germline V CDR1 and CDR2: WSHSY, SAAADI. DNA for the CDR3: TGCGCCAGCAGTGAAGGGGGGGGAAATTCACCCCTCCACTTT. Translating it yields CASSEGGGNSPLHF.

This clone was detected once. V usage is TRBV19 and J usage is TRBJ2-6, with 8 bases fitting TRBD1. J gave up 1 base and V 4 bases, and 6 bases lay outside the gene matches. CDR3 length: 17 residues. Germline CDR1 is LNHDA and CDR2 is SQIVND (reference sequence). The CDR3 DNA reads as TGTGCCAGTAGTACGGGACAGGATTATTCTGGGGCCAACGTCCTGACTTTC. Residues: CASSTGQDYSGANVLTF.

V usage is TRBV30 and J usage is TRBJ2-7; the match to TRBD1 covers 8 bases. The CDR3 is 13 amino acids. Germline values: CDR1 GTSNPN, CDR2 SVGIG (reference sequence). With V trimmed by 5 bases and J by 0 bases, 3 bases remained unmatched. The CDR3 coding sequence is TGTGCCTGGGGGGACAGGCACTCCTACGAGCAGTACTTC. Translating it yields CAWGDRHSYEQYF.

This clone has only one observation. The rearrangement joins TRBV12-5 to TRBJ2-7, with TRBD1 identical over 11 bases. CDR1 is LGHNT and CDR2 is FRNRAP in the germline V gene. After removal of 6 bases from V and 5 bases from J, the junction contained 6 bases not matched to a gene. The CDR3 consists of 14 residues. The CDR3 DNA sequence: TGTGCTAGTGGCCGGACAGGGGGCTTCGACGAGCAGTACTTC. It encodes CASGRTGGFDEQYF.

The chain recombines TRBV28 with TRBJ1-1, with D possibly being TRBD1 (5 bases). The CDR3 totals 14 residues. Germline V lookup: CDR1 MDHEN, CDR2 SYDVKM. Between the trimmed V and J ends, which lost 2 bases and 4 bases, there was a span of 11 bases. CDR3: CASSLDSSVTEAFF. The DNA for the CDR3 is TGTGCCAGCAGTTTAGACAGTTCGGTCACTGAAGCTTTCTTT.

This chain uses TRBV2 with TRBJ1-5; tentatively, D is TRBD1 (6 bases). The CDR3 covers 15 residues. Germline V CDR1 and CDR2: SNHLY, FYNNEI. The V end lost 5 bases, the J end lost 0 bases, and 11 bases lay between the germline ends. The CDR3 loop reads CASSTQGLSNQPQHF. The CDR3 region has the DNA TGTGCCAGCAGTACTCAGGGGCTTAGCAATCAGCCCCAGCATTTT.

The V call is TRBV6-4, the J call TRBJ1-1, with unresolved D. Germline CDR1 MRHNA, CDR2 SNTAGT. The CDR3 spans 15 residues. The V end lost 5 bases, the J end lost 0 bases, and 13 bases lay between the germline ends. The CDR3 bases are TGTGCCAGCAGTCCCCATTCCGACATGAACACTGAAGCTTTCTTT. This gives the protein CASSPHSDMNTEAFF.

This chain joins TRBV6-2 or TRBV6-3 and TRBJ2-5, with a tentative D call TRBD2 (5 bases). Trimming shortened V by 0 bases and J by 13 bases, and 15 bases separated the two germline ends. The CDR3 loop spans 13 amino acids. Germline V gene sequence: CDR1 MNHEY, CDR2 SVGEGT. CDR3 sequence reads: CASSYSRAVLLYF. DNA of the CDR3: TGTGCCAGCAGTTACTCGAGAGCGGTTTTATTGTACTTC.

To note about this clone: Other nucleotide sequences in the sample specify the same CDR3. The rearrangement uses TRBV18 and TRBJ1-2; possible D gene TRBD1, 5 bases. Germline loops: CDR1 KGHSH, CDR2 LQKENI. Trimming shortened V by 0 bases and J by 5 bases, and 7 bases separated the two germline ends. This CDR3 contains 13 residues. The CDR3: CASSPPPGYGYTF. The CDR3 coding sequence is TGTGCCAGCTCACCACCCCCAGGGTATGGCTACACCTTC.